The sequence of this TCR beta chain was determined in a study of CXCR3-negative and CXCR3-positive naive CD8 T cells. Study-level findings and limits: In naive cells, CXCR3-negative and CXCR3-positive subsets had similar TRBV-TRBJ usage; memory cells differed. Whereas both naive subsets had comparably high diversity, memory CD8+ cells had much lower diversity.

About this clonotype: Its antigen is still unknown.

CDR1 and CDR2 (germline): SQVTM, ANQGSEA. The CDR3 has 14 amino acids. 5' RACE with UMI labels generated the TRB cDNA libraries. Following a re-call of the 5' RACE reads, TCRdb has one entry per CDR3 protein and lacks DNA. The table gives around 48,000 distinct CDR3 sequences; the top ten clones make up approximately 15% of it. This chain uses TRBV29-1 with TRBJ2-7; TCRdb lists TRBD1, though no DNA is available to test this call. The specimen was memory CD8+ T cells from blood. The sequence came from a human donor in good health. Some clones in this sample may be carry-over from other donors' samples. CDR3 in amino acids: CSVPGGGSSYEQYF.